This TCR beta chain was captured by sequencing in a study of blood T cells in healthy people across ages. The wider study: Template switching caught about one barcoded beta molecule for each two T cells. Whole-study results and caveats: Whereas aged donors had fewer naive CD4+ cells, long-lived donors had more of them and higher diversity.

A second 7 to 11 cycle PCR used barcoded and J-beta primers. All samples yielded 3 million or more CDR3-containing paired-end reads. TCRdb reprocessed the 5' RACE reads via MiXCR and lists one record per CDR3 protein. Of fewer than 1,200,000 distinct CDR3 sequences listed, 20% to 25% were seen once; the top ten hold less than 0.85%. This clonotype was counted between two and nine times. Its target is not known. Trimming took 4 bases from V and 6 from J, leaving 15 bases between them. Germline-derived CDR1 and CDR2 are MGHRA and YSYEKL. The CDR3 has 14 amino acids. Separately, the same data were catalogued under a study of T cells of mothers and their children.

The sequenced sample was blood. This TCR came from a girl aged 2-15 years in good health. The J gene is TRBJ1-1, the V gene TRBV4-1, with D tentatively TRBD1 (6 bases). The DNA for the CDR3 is TGCGCCAGCAGCCCACAGGGTGTTCGCTCTGAAGCTTTCTTT. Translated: CASSPQGVRSEAFF.